The T cell receptor (beta chain) described here comes from a study of blood T cell repertoires in COVID-19 (dated by TCRdb to the early 2020s). For context, the study as a whole: Samples covering the acute and convalescent phases of COVID-19 were provided by collaborators in the United States, Italy and Spain. The material from the prospective study consisted of cDNA or gDNA derived from T cells, B-cell-depleted T cells, or PBMCs. The dataset comprised deeply sampled blood TCRbeta repertoires from subjects exposed to, actively infected with, or recovered from COVID-19. The repertoires were made available in a free public database intended to serve as a resource for research on the immune response to SARS-CoV-2. Samples were obtained from the ongoing ImmuneRACE study (first 160 participants) and from roughly 1,300 subjects provided by 6 global collaborators. Nearly every sample came with metadata listing a de-identified subject ID, COVID-19 status, age in years and sex. Where HLA class I and class II types were available, the types were taken from metadata supplied by the sample provider, not from assay-based typing.

V and J lose 4 bases and 4 bases, and a span of 20 bases separates them. Via the germline V gene, CDR1 is SGHRS and CDR2 YFSETQ. The CDR3, cysteine through phenylalanine, is 16 amino acids long. Only the CDR3 part of the read is kept: 48 bases, read in frame from the first base. Each collaborating institution followed its own protocols to collect whole blood in K2EDTA tubes. For TCRbeta analysis, collaborators shipped samples as frozen whole blood, isolated PBMCs, or DNA extracted from either of those sample types. TCRbeta CDR3 regions were amplified from genomic DNA by means of the immunoSEQ Assay, a bias-controlled multiplex PCR. The published analysis was carried out like this. The number of nucleated cells in each sample was estimated from the amplification of reference gene primers within the assay. To quantify the absolute abundance of each unique TCRbeta CDR3 rearrangement, sequence reads were collapsed and filtered. Productive Simpson clonality was computed per sample as the square root of Simpson's diversity index over productive rearrangements. Entries here come from immuneACCESS through TCRdb and include only in-frame sequences with V and J called. Some clones fail to appear in such tables; in the studies checked, an unresolved V gene covers under half of the shortfall, and the cause of the remainder is unknown. V and J calls and clone size follow that table, whereas D and trimming were derived from the DNA. Here the sample has about 82,000 clones; about 82% occur a single time. About 20% of the sample goes to the ten largest clones.

The paper as a whole reports these results and caveats: How much clinical and demographic metadata was included differed by source and by participant, and the metadata was provided uncurated.

With regard to this clone: Its antigen has not been determined. Base qualities are not at hand, and no much larger clone is one base apart.

The material sequenced was peripheral blood. The rearranged chain carries TRBV5-1 and TRBJ1-2; TRBD1 is a possible D gene, resting on 6 matching bases. The TCR originated in a man older than 75 with active or convalescent COVID-19. CDR3 region: CASSPGQRPTPYGYTF. In nucleotides, the sequence is TGCGCCAGCAGCCCAGGACAGCGCCCTACTCCCTATGGCTACACCTTC.